The 9 T cell receptor beta chains below were found in one sample sequenced in a study of T cell clones after liver transplantation. TCRbeta sequences of proliferating CFSE-low MLR cells were labeled alloreactive. What these receptors recognize is not known. Profiled with immunoSEQ multiplex PCR; TCRdb holds only in-frame clones, not every one. The top ten hold about 13% of the sample, which has around 4,900 clones, about two fifths seen once. Sequenced material: CD4+ T cells from cultured PBMCs. Source of these receptors: a human patient who received a liver transplant. Some of the T cells may derive from the graft donor.

DNA for the CDR3: TGTGCCAGCAGCCAAGGGCCTAGCCAAGAGACCCAGTACTTC. This sequence encodes CASSQGPSQETQYF. The chain carries TRBV7-3 and TRBJ2-5, with no clear D. The CDR3 has 14 residues. Germline V CDR1 and CDR2: SGHTA, FQGTGA. The V gene lost 5 bases and the J gene lost 1 base, with 11 bases spanning the gap.

The chain employs TRBV10-2 and TRBJ1-3, with a tentative D call TRBD1 (6 bases). Deletions cut 4 bases from V and 8 bases from J, with 15 bases between. Looked up from germline, CDR1 is WSHSY and CDR2 is SAAADI. This CDR3 has 14 residues. The CDR3 nucleotides are TGCGCCAGCAGTGCTGGACCAGGGGTTGACACCATATATTTT. This sequence encodes CASSAGPGVDTIYF.

This clone was counted between two and nine times. The chain recombines TRBV7-2 with TRBJ1-1, with D uncertain. This CDR3 is 14 amino acids long. V lost 4 bases and J lost 4, with 13 bases in between. Germline CDR1 SGHTA, CDR2 FQGNSA. In DNA, the CDR3 is TGTGCCAGCAGCTCGTCCTGGGGTAGCACTGAAGCTTTCTTT. Translated, it gives CASSSSWGSTEAFF.

This clone turned up a few times. The rearrangement uses TRBV6-1 and TRBJ2-3; no clear D. Deletions cut 3 bases from V and 7 bases from J, with 8 bases between. CDR3 length equals 12 residues. The germline CDR1 and CDR2 sequences are MNHNS and SASEGT. CDR3 sequence (DNA): TGTGCCAGCAGTGAGTTGAGGAATACGCAGTATTTT. As protein: CASSELRNTQYF.

The rearrangement joins TRBV5-1 to TRBJ2-7; D might be TRBD1 (5 bases). Per germline, CDR1 SGHRS and CDR2 YFSETQ. Trimming stripped 1 base from V and 7 bases from J, with 15 bases between. This CDR3 spans 14 amino acids. CDR3 region: CASSLNPPPGEQYF. In DNA form, the CDR3 reads TGCGCCAGCAGCTTGAATCCCCCGCCAGGGGAGCAGTACTTC. Combining the CDR3 with reference TRBV5-1 and TRBJ2-7 gives the whole variable domain KAGVTQTPRYLIKTRGQQVTLSCSPISGHRSVSWYQQTPGQGLQFLFEYFSETQRNKGNFPGRFSGRQFSNSRSEMNVSTLELGDSALYLCASSLNPPPGEQYFGPGTRLTVT.

The chain combines TRBV5-4 with TRBJ2-5; D gene uncertain. Germline V gene lookup returns CDR1 SGHNT and CDR2 YYREEE (reference sequence). The CDR3 runs 14 residues. V shed 2 bases and J shed 0 bases, with 8 bases lying between them. CDR3 nucleotides: TGTGCCAGCAGCTTAGCCACTCACCAAGAGACCCAGTACTTC. It translates to CASSLATHQETQYF.

This clone was found once. The chain employs TRBV19 and TRBJ2-3, with D tentatively TRBD1 (5 bases). CDR3 size: 15 residues. The germline V and J ends were trimmed by 5 bases and 0 bases, with 12 bases remaining between them. Germline CDR1 is LNHDA and CDR2 is SQIVND (reference sequence). CDR3 loop: CASSGAGTSTDTQYF. CDR3 DNA: TGTGCCAGTAGTGGGGCAGGCACTAGCACAGATACGCAGTATTTT.

J is TRBJ2-7 and V is TRBV6-5; D gene uncertain. Per the germline V gene, CDR1 is MNHEY and CDR2 is SVGAGI. The ends were cut back, 0 bases at V and 0 bases at J, with 6 bases in the middle. This CDR3 spans 14 amino acids. CDR3 region: CASSYSETSYEQYF. CDR3 DNA: TGTGCCAGCAGTTACTCGGAAACCTCCTACGAGCAGTACTTC.

The table lists this clone with a few counts. V and J are TRBV19 and TRBJ2-3; D is unresolved. The CDR3 loop spans 15 amino acids. The V gene's germline CDR1 is LNHDA and CDR2 SQIVND (reference sequence). V was cut by 4 bases and J by 0 bases, with 11 bases left in between. CDR3 residues: CASSNYLDSTDTQYF. CDR3 sequence (DNA): TGTGCCAGTAGTAACTACCTTGATAGCACAGATACGCAGTATTTT.